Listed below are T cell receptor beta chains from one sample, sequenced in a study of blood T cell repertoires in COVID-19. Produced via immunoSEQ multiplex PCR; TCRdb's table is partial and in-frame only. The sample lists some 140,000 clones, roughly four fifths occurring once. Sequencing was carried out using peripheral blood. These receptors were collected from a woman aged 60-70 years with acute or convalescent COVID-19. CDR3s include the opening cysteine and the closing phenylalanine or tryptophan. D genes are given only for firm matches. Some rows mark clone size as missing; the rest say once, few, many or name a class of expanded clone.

CDR3: CASSQDPGGGGRETQYF; DNA: TGCGCCAGCAGCCAAGATCCTGGCGGGGGGGGAAGAGAGACCCAGTACTTC; V: TRBV4-1; length: 17; J: TRBJ2-5; D: TRBD2; size: .
CDR3: CATRGVSNSPLHF; DNA: TGTGCCACCCGCGGGGTTTCTAATTCACCCCTCCACTTT; V: TRBV12-3/TRBV12-4; length: 13; J: TRBJ1-6; D: .; size: .
CDR3: CASYGLAGGNEQFF; DNA: TGCGCCAGCTACGGACTAGCGGGGGGTAATGAGCAGTTCTTC; V: TRBV5-1; length: 14; J: TRBJ2-1; D: TRBD2; size: .
CDR3: CASSLAAGNYEQYF; DNA: TGCGCCAGCAGCTTGGCTGCGGGTAATTACGAGCAGTACTTC; V: TRBV5-1; length: 14; J: TRBJ2-7; D: .; size: .
CDR3: CASRPGGSGNTIYF; DNA: TGCGCCAGCAGACCTGGAGGCTCTGGAAACACCATATATTTT; V: TRBV5-1; length: 14; J: TRBJ1-3; D: .; size: .
CDR3: CASSYDRGETQYF; DNA: TGTGCTAGCAGTTACGACAGGGGAGAGACCCAGTACTTC; V: TRBV7-7; length: 13; J: TRBJ2-5; D: TRBD1; size: few
CDR3: CASRTLRKGNQPQHF; DNA: TGTGCCAGCCGTACGCTGCGAAAAGGCAATCAGCCCCAGCATTTT; V: TRBV6-5; length: 15; J: TRBJ1-5; D: .; size: .
CDR3: CASSSSEETQYF; DNA: TGCGCCAGCAGCTCGTCGGAAGAGACCCAGTACTTC; V: TRBV5-1; length: 12; J: TRBJ2-5; D: .; size: .
CDR3: CATSRQGAHYGYTF; DNA: TGTGCCACCAGCCGACAGGGGGCTCACTATGGCTACACCTTC; V: TRBV15; length: 14; J: TRBJ1-2; D: TRBD1; size: .
CDR3: CASSQPSGANVLTF; DNA: TGTGCCAGCAGCCAACCGTCTGGGGCCAACGTCCTGACTTTC; V: TRBV3-1/TRBV3-2; length: 14; J: TRBJ2-6; D: .; size: .
CDR3: CASSPGRGPSPLHGYTF; DNA: TGTGCCAGCAGCCCTGGGAGGGGTCCCTCTCCTTTGCATGGCTACACCTTC; V: TRBV5-4; length: 17; J: TRBJ1-2; D: .; size: .
CDR3: CASSAGTGKTEAFF; DNA: TGCGCCAGCAGCGCCGGGACAGGTAAAACTGAAGCTTTCTTT; V: TRBV10-1; length: 14; J: TRBJ1-1; D: TRBD1; size: .
CDR3: CAWRGGMNTEAFF; DNA: TGTGCCTGGAGGGGAGGAATGAACACTGAAGCTTTCTTT; V: TRBV30; length: 13; J: TRBJ1-1; D: .; size: .
CDR3: CASSRDRGLNTEAFF; DNA: TGTGCCAGCTCACGGGACAGGGGATTGAACACTGAAGCTTTCTTT; V: TRBV18; length: 15; J: TRBJ1-1; D: TRBD1; size: .
CDR3: CASSPTGQTRNGYTF; DNA: TGTGCCAGCTCACCAACAGGGCAGACCCGGAATGGCTACACCTTC; V: TRBV18; length: 15; J: TRBJ1-2; D: .; size: .
CDR3: CAAGRGGGQPQHF; DNA: TGTGCCGCTGGGAGGGGGGGCGGTCAGCCCCAGCATTTT; V: TRBV6-5; length: 13; J: TRBJ1-5; D: .; size: .
CDR3: CAGYGLAAGELFF; DNA: TGTGCCGGCTATGGACTAGCGGCCGGGGAGCTGTTTTTT; V: TRBV30; length: 13; J: TRBJ2-2; D: TRBD2; size: .
CDR3: CASSLMTTPTDTQYF; DNA: TGCGCCAGCAGCCTAATGACTACTCCGACAGATACGCAGTATTTT; V: TRBV5-1; length: 15; J: TRBJ2-3; D: .; size: .
CDR3: CASSLDPSGTGELFF; DNA: TGTGCCAGCAGCTTAGATCCGAGCGGCACCGGGGAGCTGTTTTTT; V: TRBV11-3; length: 15; J: TRBJ2-2; D: .; size: .
CDR3: CASSPIGGTGVYGYTF; DNA: TGTGCCAGCAGCCCAATAGGGGGGACAGGGGTTTATGGCTACACCTTC; V: TRBV7-3; length: 16; J: TRBJ1-2; D: TRBD1; size: .
CDR3: CASSPPRGGQPQHF; DNA: TGTGCCAGCAGTCCCCCCCGGGGGGGTCAGCCCCAGCATTTT; V: TRBV28; length: 14; J: TRBJ1-5; D: .; size: .
CDR3: CASSFGGLTGQSGNTIYF; DNA: TGTGCCAGCAGTTTTGGTGGTCTGACAGGACAGAGTGGAAACACCATATATTTT; V: TRBV28; length: 18; J: TRBJ1-3; D: .; size: .
CDR3: CASRQQGRGGNTIYF; DNA: TGTGCCAGCAGGCAACAGGGTAGGGGCGGAAACACCATATATTTT; V: TRBV6-6; length: 15; J: TRBJ1-3; D: .; size: .
CDR3: CASRVLPAGAYEQYF; DNA: TGTGCCAGCAGGGTCCTCCCAGCGGGGGCCTACGAGCAGTACTTC; V: TRBV6-5; length: 15; J: TRBJ2-7; D: TRBD2; size: .
CDR3: CASSATVYGYTF; DNA: TGTGCCAGCAGCGCGACAGTTTATGGCTACACCTTC; V: TRBV7-8; length: 12; J: TRBJ1-2; D: .; size: .
CDR3: CASSFPTTGNTEAFF; DNA: TGTGCCAGCAGCTTTCCAACCACAGGGAACACTGAAGCTTTCTTT; V: TRBV5-5; length: 15; J: TRBJ1-1; D: .; size: .
CDR3: CASSLQGNTEAFF; DNA: TGTGCCAGCAGCCTACAGGGCAACACTGAAGCTTTCTTT; V: TRBV7-3; length: 13; J: TRBJ1-1; D: .; size: .
CDR3: CASRGLATLSYNEQFF; DNA: TGTGCTAGTAGGGGACTAGCAACCCTTTCCTACAATGAGCAGTTCTTC; V: TRBV12-5; length: 16; J: TRBJ2-1; D: TRBD2; size: few